What follows are 21 T cell receptor beta chains derived from one specimen sequenced in a study of blood T cell repertoires in COVID-19. Libraries were prepared by immunoSEQ multiplex PCR; TCRdb keeps only in-frame clonotypes and omits some of them. The sample includes about 59,000 clones, around four fifths of them seen just once. Sequenced sample: peripheral blood. These TCRs come from a woman older than 75 with acute or convalescent COVID-19.

The chain links TRBV18 to TRBJ2-7; D might be TRBD1 (5 bases). Germline V lookup: CDR1 KGHSH, CDR2 LQKENI. V was shortened by 5 bases and J by 2 bases, with 19 bases between the two germline ends. This CDR3 region has 16 residues. The CDR3 spells CASSTLAVRVTYEQYF. CDR3 coding DNA: TGTGCCAGCTCAACTCTCGCGGTCAGGGTAACCTACGAGCAGTACTTC.

The chain uses TRBV5-1 and TRBJ2-1, with D maybe TRBD2 (6 bases). This CDR3 has 13 residues. Germline CDR1 SGHRS, CDR2 YFSETQ. V was trimmed by 0 bases and J by 6 bases, leaving 7 bases between them. The CDR3 loop reads CASSLDGGNEQFF. CDR3 DNA: TGCGCCAGCAGCTTGGACGGGGGCAATGAGCAGTTCTTC.

The chain has TRBV28 and TRBJ2-5; tentatively, D is TRBD2 (5 bases). The CDR3 is 14 residues long. Trimming left V 2 bases short and J 5 bases short, with 12 bases between. Germline V CDR1 and CDR2: MDHEN, SYDVKM. Written as DNA, the CDR3 is TGTGCCAGCAGTTTAGGGGTGGGAGTGGAGACCCAGTACTTC. This translates into CASSLGVGVETQYF.

The rearrangement joins TRBV5-1 to TRBJ1-2; D is ambiguous. Trimming shortened V by 1 base and J by 2 bases, and 18 bases separated the two germline ends. Germline CDR1 SGHRS, CDR2 YFSETQ. The CDR3 totals 17 residues. The CDR3 is CASSLYGGDGTNYGYTF. The DNA for the CDR3 is TGCGCCAGCAGCTTGTATGGAGGAGACGGCACAAACTATGGCTACACCTTC.

V is TRBV7-2 and J is TRBJ1-1; 8 bases fit TRBD1. The V gene's germline CDR1 is SGHTA and CDR2 FQGNSA. The CDR3 consists of 14 residues. Trimming cost V 5 bases and J 8 bases; bases outside gene matches: 10. The CDR3 DNA reads as TGTGCCAGCAGCCCCGGACAGGGCGTACGAGAAGCTTTCTTT. Its protein product is CASSPGQGVREAFF. Based on the CDR3 plus reference TRBV7-2 and TRBJ1-1, the full variable domain is GAGVSQSPSNKVTEKGKDVELRCDPISGHTALYWYRQSLGQGLEFLIYFQGNSAPDKSGLPSDRFSAERTGGSVSTLTIQRTQQEDSAVYLCASSPGQGVREAFFGQGTRLTVV.

V usage is TRBV5-1 and J usage is TRBJ1-2; D not certain. CDR1 is SGHRS, CDR2 YFSETQ, per germline. There are 15 residues in the CDR3. V was cut by 1 base and J by 2 bases, with 12 bases left in between. CDR3 sequence reads: CASSLSAGSNYGYTF. In DNA form, the CDR3 reads TGCGCCAGCAGCTTGAGCGCGGGCAGCAACTATGGCTACACCTTC. The complete variable domain, with remaining parts taken from reference TRBV5-1 and TRBJ1-2, reads KAGVTQTPRYLIKTRGQQVTLSCSPISGHRSVSWYQQTPGQGLQFLFEYFSETQRNKGNFPGRFSGRQFSNSRSEMNVSTLELGDSALYLCASSLSAGSNYGYTFGSGTRLTVV.

The rearrangement links TRBV29-1 to TRBJ2-3, with 8 bases identical to TRBD2. The germline V gene has CDR1 SQVTM and CDR2 ANQGSEA. CDR3 length: 15 residues. The trim removed 4 bases at V and 3 bases at J, leaving 9 bases unmatched. CDR3 sequence: CSVAALRGATDTQYF. Written as DNA, the CDR3 is TGCAGCGTTGCCGCCCTGCGGGGGGCGACAGATACGCAGTATTTT.

This clone was seen once. This chain connects TRBV27 to TRBJ2-1; TRBD2 aligns across 11 bases. The V segment lost 4 bases and the J segment 3 bases; nucleotides outside the gene matches: 5. This CDR3 contains 16 residues. The germline gives CDR1 MNHEY, CDR2 SMNVEV (reference sequence). The CDR3 DNA follows: TGTGCCAGCAGTTCGGCCGGGACTAGCGGCTACAATGAGCAGTTCTTC. It codes for CASSSAGTSGYNEQFF.

This chain connects TRBV4-1 to TRBJ2-7; D gene uncertain. Germline CDR1 reads MGHRA; CDR2 reads YSYEKL. CDR3 length equals 14 residues. V lost 0 bases and J 3 bases, leaving 9 bases between the germline ends. The CDR3 nucleotides are TGCGCCAGCAGCCAAGAATCTAGAGGCTACGAGCAGTACTTC. Translated: CASSQESRGYEQYF.

This clone was observed a few times. This chain connects TRBV6-2 or TRBV6-3 to TRBJ1-1; no firm D call. Germline CDR1 and CDR2: MNHEY and SVGEGT. The CDR3 covers 14 residues. V was shortened by 0 bases and J by 1 base, with 6 bases between the two germline ends. CDR3 protein: CASSYSRQNTEAFF. Written as DNA, the CDR3 is TGTGCCAGCAGTTACTCGAGACAGAACACTGAAGCTTTCTTT.

The V call is TRBV5-6, the J call TRBJ2-7, with a possible D match to TRBD1 (6 bases). Trimming left V 3 bases short and J 2 bases short, with 15 bases between. This CDR3 has 15 amino acids. Germline V gene data show CDR1 as SGHDT and CDR2 as YYEEEE. The CDR3 region is CASSYQGSRPYEQYF. DNA of the CDR3: TGTGCCAGCAGCTATCAGGGGTCCCGACCCTACGAGCAGTACTTC. Using reference TRBV5-6 and TRBJ2-7 for the parts outside the CDR3, the full variable domain is DAGVTQSPTHLIKTRGQQVTLRCSPKSGHDTVSWYQQALGQGPQFIFQYYEEEERQRGNFPDRFSGHQFPNYSSELNVNALLLGDSALYLCASSYQGSRPYEQYFGPGTRLTVT.

Only a few counts were recorded for this clone. The chain recombines TRBV6-5 with TRBJ1-2; D remains unclear. This CDR3 spans 12 amino acids. Germline V gene data show CDR1 as MNHEY and CDR2 as SVGAGI. Trimming left V 4 bases short and J 7 bases short, with 10 bases between. This chain's CDR3 is CASSLGGSGYTF. The CDR3 coding sequence is TGTGCCAGCAGTTTAGGCGGTTCTGGCTACACCTTC.

V and J are TRBV10-3 and TRBJ2-7; no clear D gene. Germline V gene data show CDR1 as ENHRY and CDR2 as SYGVKD. The CDR3 extends over 12 amino acids. With 4 bases removed from V and 3 bases from J, the gap between germline ends came to 7 bases. CDR3 in amino acids: CAISVEFYEQYF. The CDR3 DNA reads TGTGCCATCAGTGTGGAGTTCTACGAGCAGTACTTC.

The genes are TRBV6-5 and TRBJ2-1; D possibly corresponds to TRBD2 (5 bases). V was cut by 2 bases and J by 9 bases, with 17 bases left in between. The CDR3 length is 15 residues. Germline V lookup: CDR1 MNHEY, CDR2 SVGAGI. The CDR3 here is CASSYIPGPAGEQFF. CDR3 DNA: TGTGCCAGCAGTTACATCCCGGGCCCCGCGGGTGAGCAGTTCTTC.

The rearrangement uses TRBV20-1 and TRBJ2-7, with D perhaps matching TRBD1 (6 bases). Between the trimmed V and J ends, which lost 3 bases and 0 bases, there was a span of 24 bases. The V gene's germline CDR1 is DFQATT and CDR2 SNEGSKA (reference sequence). The CDR3 is 18 amino acids. The CDR3 loop reads CSASGQGVAEGHSYEQYF. As DNA, the CDR3 is TGCAGTGCTAGTGGGCAGGGTGTAGCCGAGGGACACTCCTACGAGCAGTACTTC.

This CDR3 reads CASSPGTGSFF. CDR3 nucleotides: TGTGCCAGCAGTCCGGGGACAGGGTCCTTTTTT. The chain links TRBV12-3 or TRBV12-4 to TRBJ1-4; 9 bases match TRBD1. V was pared by 5 bases and J by 17 bases, with 6 bases of the junction left unmatched. The length of the CDR3 is 11 residues.

The gene calls are TRBV6-5 and TRBJ2-6; possible D gene TRBD2, 6 bases. With 0 bases removed from V and 3 bases from J, the gap between germline ends came to 9 bases. Germline CDR1 is MNHEY and CDR2 is SVGAGI. The CDR3 covers 16 residues. CDR3 residues: CASSYSAGSGANVLTF. CDR3 coding DNA: TGTGCCAGCAGTTACTCGGCGGGGAGTGGGGCCAACGTCCTGACTTTC.

The chain uses TRBV18 and TRBJ1-4; the D gene is possibly TRBD1 (5 bases). V lost 6 bases to trimming and J lost 5 bases, with 10 bases between them. Per germline, CDR1 KGHSH and CDR2 LQKENI. This CDR3 region has 13 residues. CDR3 coding DNA: TGTGCCAGCTCCCGGGGGGAAAATGAAAAACTGTTTTTT. It translates to CASSRGENEKLFF.

This chain joins TRBV19 and TRBJ2-5; TRBD2 agrees at 7 bases. There are 16 residues in the CDR3. The germline gives CDR1 LNHDA, CDR2 SQIVND (reference sequence). Losses at the gene ends were 0 bases for V and 0 bases for J; bases not matched to a gene: 4. CDR3 coding DNA: TGTGCCAGTAGTATAGAAGACGGGGGGTACCAAGAGACCCAGTACTTC. The encoded protein is CASSIEDGGYQETQYF.

This chain connects TRBV29-1 to TRBJ2-3; TRBD2 aligns across 8 bases. The junction had 3 bases not matched to a gene; V was cut back by 2 bases and J by 2 bases. The germline gives CDR1 SQVTM, CDR2 ANQGSEA. This CDR3 is 14 amino acids long. DNA for the CDR3: TGCAGCGTTGAACGGGGGGGCGTCACAGATACGCAGTATTTT. Translating gives CSVERGGVTDTQYF.

This clone has only a few counts. V is TRBV19 and J is TRBJ1-4; D may be TRBD1 (5 bases). V was clipped by 3 bases and J by 7 bases, with 12 bases between them. The CDR3 totals 14 residues. From germline, CDR1 is LNHDA and CDR2 SQIVND (reference sequence). CDR3 region: CASSMAAGFEKLFF. In DNA, the CDR3 is TGTGCCAGTAGTATGGCCGCAGGGTTTGAAAAACTGTTTTTT. Based on the CDR3 plus reference TRBV19 and TRBJ1-4, the full variable domain is DGGITQSPKYLFRKEGQNVTLSCEQNLNHDAMYWYRQDPGQGLRLIYYSQIVNDFQKGDIAEGYSVSREKKESFPLTVTSAQKNPTAFYLCASSMAAGFEKLFFGSGTQLSVL.